One and the same sample provided the 3 T cell receptor beta chains below, sequenced in a study of Graves' ophthalmopathy and Graves' hyperthyroidism. RNA transcripts were the template, and TCR beta CDR3 regions were amplified from them. First-round RT-PCR employed HTBI primers, with a second-round multiplex PCR after it. In TCRdb, the multiplex PCR reads were re-called with MiXCR into one record per CDR3 protein. The repertoire holds about 740,000 distinct CDR3 sequences, 40% seen once, with 35% to 55% in the top ten. The sample was peripheral blood. The receptors derive from an adult man with Graves' ophthalmopathy.

The chain carries TRBV29-1 and TRBJ1-2; tentatively, D is TRBD1 (5 bases). CDR3 length: 14 amino acids. Trimming left V 2 bases short and J 4 bases short, with 14 bases between. Per the germline V gene, CDR1 is SQVTM and CDR2 is ANQGSEA. This chain's CDR3 is CSVEMEGLGYGYTF. The DNA of the CDR3 is TGCAGCGTTGAAATGGAGGGGTTAGGCTATGGCTACACCTTC.

This clonotype was seen repeatedly, ten times or more. V and J are TRBV2 and TRBJ2-5; tentatively, D is TRBD1 (5 bases). The V gene's germline CDR1 is SNHLY and CDR2 FYNNEI. The V end lost 6 bases, the J end lost 2 bases, and 10 bases lay between the germline ends. This CDR3 has 13 amino acids. The CDR3 reads CASRRQLQETQYF. The DNA of the CDR3 is TGTGCCAGCAGACGACAGCTACAAGAGACCCAGTACTTC.

V and J are TRBV6-5 and TRBJ2-7; a possible D gene is TRBD1 (6 bases). V lost 7 bases to trimming and J lost 3 bases, with 13 bases between them. This CDR3 region has 13 residues. Looked up from germline, CDR1 is MNHEY and CDR2 is SVGAGI. The chain's CDR3 is CASTPGENYEQYF. In DNA form, the CDR3 reads TGTGCCAGCACGCCAGGGGAAAACTACGAGCAGTACTTC.